This TCR beta chain was documented in a study of blood T cells in healthy people across ages (dated by TCRdb to between 2014 and 2016). Some background on the complete study: Template switching captured roughly one uniquely barcoded TCR beta cDNA molecule per two T cells in model experiments. For two donors (one aged 18 to 30 and one aged 80 or older), the study analyzed two additional independent replicas of 1 million unique cDNA reads from the same blood draw. Using deep sequencing normalized with unique cDNA molecular identifiers, the study measured how TCR beta repertoire diversity changes with age. To avoid experimental bias, donors of different ages were randomly spread across the sequencing lanes. Four age groups were formed from the donors: young (average 16 years), middle-aged (approximately 40), aged (around 62) and long-lived (roughly 88). Study-wide findings and limitations: Total diversity estimates from one million sequenced T cells were considered lower bounds and underestimates. Compared with the aged group, more naive CD4+ T cells, fewer expanded clones and increased TCR diversity were shown by the long-lived group, suggesting age selection. Observed TCR beta diversity correlated strongly with the percentage of naive T cells measured by flow cytometry. Because the CMV infection status of the donors was unknown, age-related changes in expanded clonotypes may potentially have been confounded. As age increased, observed TCR beta diversity per million T cells dropped in a roughly linear way, and a significant reduction was already evident by age 40. Because profiling used bulk unsorted PBMCs, naive and antigen-experienced compartments could not be compared conclusively.

Libraries were prepared through 5' RACE. For sequencing, an Illumina HiSeq 2500 was employed. A second about 7 to 11 cycle PCR used a sample-barcoded 5' primer and a J-beta primer mix. A unique molecular identifier was introduced onto each TCR beta cDNA molecule by a template-switch 5' adaptor carrying 12 random nucleotides. Each sample yielded at least 3 million CDR3-containing paired-end reads. First-strand cDNA synthesis was performed from all RNA using the Mint cDNA synthesis kit, with priming by a TRBC-specific oligonucleotide. After uracil-DNA glycosylase treatment, a first 18-cycle PCR used universal primers M1SS and BC2_uni_R on all cDNA. Per the original workflow: For normalization, 1 million high-quality reads were randomly selected from each sample, with every read carrying a distinct molecular identifier. Instead of being binned into consensus sequences, reads with shared molecular identifiers were discarded. MiTCR, set to a Q25 quality threshold and the strictest error-elimination algorithm, was used for CDR3 identification, clonotype clustering and error correction. Lower-bound total TCR beta diversity was estimated with a nonparametric unseen species model using Euler transformation. TCRdb took the public reads, trimmed them with fastp at Q25, ran MiXCR for clone calling and kept in-frame beta chains. Each entry merges the rows of one CDR3 protein and shows their most common DNA and genes. TCRdb's processing, not the study's, gives the V and J calls here. This sample is represented by about 1.6 million distinct CDR3 sequences; almost 35% of them were singletons. The ten biggest clones cover 11% of the sample.

The CDR3 numbers 15 residues from cysteine through phenylalanine. Only CDR3 DNA is held: 45 bases, read in frame from base 1. The germline V gene sets CDR1 to MGHRA and CDR2 to YSYEKL. This clonotype showed up just a few times. Its antigen specificity is not known. One junction end disagrees with the germline gene, perhaps due to a read error. Systemically healthy Caucasian individuals from Russia, 35 to 50 in total and aged about 6 to 95 years, were included as donors. Each donor gave ten milliliters of peripheral blood, drawn into EDTA-treated Vacutainer tubes. Ficoll-Paque density-gradient centrifugation was used to isolate PBMCs, with at least 6 million per sample. Trizol reagent was used to extract total RNA from PBMCs, with at least 6 micrograms per sample. Naive CD45RAhigh/CD27high T cell percentages were measured by flow cytometry on a PBMC aliquot from every donor.

This receptor chain uses TRBV4-1 and TRBJ2-3; a tentative D call is TRBD1 (7 bases match). The material sequenced was blood. This TCR came from a woman younger than 45 in good health. The CDR3 in this case is CASSQTEGARDAQYF. The DNA sequence is as follows: TGCGCCAGCAGCCAAACGGAGGGGGCGAGAGATGCGCAGTATTTT.